A selection of T cell receptor beta chains follows, all from one sample in a study of cytomegalovirus exposure and HLA in healthy donors. Clones were read by immunoSEQ multiplex PCR, and TCRdb kept only the in-frame ones, dropping some. The data hold roughly 150,000 clones, with roughly nine tenths observed a single time. Input material: PBMCs. These receptors were collected from a woman aged 18 to 35 in good health and CMV-seropositive. CDR3s include the opening cysteine and the closing phenylalanine or tryptophan.

j_call | v_call | cdr3_aa
TRBJ2-3 | TRBV19 | CASSASGRADTQYF
TRBJ1-2 | TRBV6-5 | CASSRQASVDYGYTF
TRBJ2-1 | TRBV5-1 | CASSLTSGNNEQFF
TRBJ2-3 | TRBV30 | CAWMGLAVTDTQYF
TRBJ2-1 | TRBV9 | CASSPRGLAGYDEQFF
TRBJ2-7 | TRBV6-5 | CASSYSGAGETYEQYF
TRBJ1-4 | TRBV27 | CASSTRQGTTNEKLFF
TRBJ2-1 | TRBV5-1 | CASSFYSRVAYNEQFF
TRBJ1-5 | TRBV4-2 | CASSQDNGKYQPQHF
TRBJ2-2 | TRBV19 | CASSTETSGRQTGELFF
TRBJ1-4 | TRBV4-2 | CASSQDRGVTTVAPNEKLFF
TRBJ2-5 | TRBV15 | CATSGGQFAETQYF
TRBJ1-5 | TRBV6-5 | CASSQNLNQPQHF
TRBJ2-5 | TRBV29-1 | CSVEDFSGSPQETQYF
TRBJ2-7 | TRBV15 | CATSRARDISYEQYF
TRBJ2-6 | TRBV28 | CASSPPQAGANVLTF
TRBJ2-2 | TRBV30 | CAWSVIRTASAELFF
TRBJ2-3 | TRBV19 | CATRTSGSTDTQYF
TRBJ2-5 | TRBV7-9 | CASSPYQETQYF
TRBJ2-3 | TRBV9 | CASSVGGTLTDTQYF
TRBJ2-5 | TRBV29-1 | CSTSGQETQYF
TRBJ2-7 | TRBV5-1 | CASSLTSGRRYEQYF
TRBJ2-1 | TRBV4-2 | CASSQGLAVYNEQFF
TRBJ2-7 | TRBV7-2 | CASSPGTISYEQYF
TRBJ1-2 | TRBV11-3 | CASSSGVSLGDYGYTF
TRBJ2-3 | TRBV11-3 | CASTRTSGRDTQYF
TRBJ2-2 | TRBV29-1 | CSALGQHTGELFF
TRBJ2-7 | TRBV5-1 | CASSLEAETEQYF
TRBJ2-7 | TRBV25-1 | CASSVGTNYEQYF
TRBJ1-4 | TRBV27 | CASGTYGSSHEKLFF
TRBJ2-1 | TRBV27 | CASSLYPYGSSYNEQFF
TRBJ2-1 | TRBV6-6 | CASSPNTRTRNNEQFF
TRBJ2-1 | TRBV6-5 | CASRDRVGEQFF